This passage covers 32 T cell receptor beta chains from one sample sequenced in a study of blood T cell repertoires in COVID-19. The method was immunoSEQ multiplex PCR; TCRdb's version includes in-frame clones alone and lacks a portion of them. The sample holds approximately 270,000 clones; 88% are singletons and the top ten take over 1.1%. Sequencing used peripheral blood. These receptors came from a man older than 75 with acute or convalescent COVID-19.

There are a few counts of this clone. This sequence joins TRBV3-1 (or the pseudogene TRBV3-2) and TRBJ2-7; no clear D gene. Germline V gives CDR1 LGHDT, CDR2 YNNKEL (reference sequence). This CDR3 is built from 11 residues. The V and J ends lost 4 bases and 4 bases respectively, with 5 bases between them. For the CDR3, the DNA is TGTGCCAGCAGCCTCCAATACGAGCAGTACTTC. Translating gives CASSLQYEQYF.

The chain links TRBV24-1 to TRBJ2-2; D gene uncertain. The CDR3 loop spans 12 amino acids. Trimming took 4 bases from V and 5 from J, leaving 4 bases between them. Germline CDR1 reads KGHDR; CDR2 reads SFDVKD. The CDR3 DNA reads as TGTGCCACCAGTGACAAAACCGGGGAGCTGTTTTTT. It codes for CATSDKTGELFF.

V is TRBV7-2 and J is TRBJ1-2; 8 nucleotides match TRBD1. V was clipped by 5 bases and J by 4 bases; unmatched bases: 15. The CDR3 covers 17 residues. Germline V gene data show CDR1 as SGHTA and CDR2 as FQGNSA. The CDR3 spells CASSQRPVSGGFYGYTF. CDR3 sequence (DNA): TGTGCCAGCAGCCAACGACCGGTGTCAGGGGGCTTCTATGGCTACACCTTC. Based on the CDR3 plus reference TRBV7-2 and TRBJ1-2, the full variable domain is GAGVSQSPSNKVTEKGKDVELRCDPISGHTALYWYRQSLGQGLEFLIYFQGNSAPDKSGLPSDRFSAERTGGSVSTLTIQRTQQEDSAVYLCASSQRPVSGGFYGYTFGSGTRLTVV.

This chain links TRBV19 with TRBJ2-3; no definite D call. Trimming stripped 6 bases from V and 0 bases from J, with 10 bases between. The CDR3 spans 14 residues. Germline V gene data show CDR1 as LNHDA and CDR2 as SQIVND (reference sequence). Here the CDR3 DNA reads TGTGCCAGTAGCGCACTACCTAGCACAGATACGCAGTATTTT. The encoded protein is CASSALPSTDTQYF.

The CDR3 protein is CASSYVGGAAEQFF. As DNA, the CDR3 is TGTGCCAGCAGTTACGTAGGGGGGGCCGCTGAGCAGTTCTTC. The genes are TRBV6-2 or TRBV6-3 and TRBJ2-1; D might be TRBD2 (7 bases). The CDR3 sequence is 14 residues long. V was cut by 2 bases and J by 9 bases, with 14 bases left in between. CDR1 MNHEY and CDR2 SVGEGT come from the germline V gene.

This chain's CDR3 is CASSLRRNTGELFF. The CDR3 DNA reads as TGTGCCAGCAGCTTACGTCGGAACACCGGGGAGCTGTTTTTT. The V gene is TRBV7-3, the J gene TRBJ2-2; no reliable D call. This CDR3 comprises 14 residues. The V end lost 2 bases, the J end lost 1 base, and 5 bases lay between the germline ends. Germline lookup yields CDR1 SGHTA and CDR2 FQGTGA. The variable domain in full, with the rest retrieved from reference TRBV7-3 and TRBJ2-2, is GAGVSQTPSNKVTEKGKYVELRCDPISGHTALYWYRQSLGQGPEFLIYFQGTGAADDSGLPNDRFFAVRPEGSVSTLKIQRTERGDSAVYLCASSLRRNTGELFFGEGSRLTVL.

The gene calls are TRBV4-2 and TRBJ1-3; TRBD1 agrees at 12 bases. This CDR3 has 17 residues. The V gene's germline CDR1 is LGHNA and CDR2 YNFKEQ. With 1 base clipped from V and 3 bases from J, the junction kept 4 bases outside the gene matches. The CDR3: CASSQGGTGGFGNTIYF. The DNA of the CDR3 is TGTGCCAGCAGCCAAGGCGGGACAGGGGGCTTTGGAAACACCATATATTTT.

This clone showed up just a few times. The CDR3 loop is CSASGGRAGNEQFF. CDR3 sequence (DNA): TGCAGTGCTAGTGGAGGGAGGGCCGGGAATGAGCAGTTCTTC. This chain uses TRBV20-1 with TRBJ2-1, with 7 bases matching TRBD2. The germline V gene encodes CDR1 DFQATT and CDR2 SNEGSKA (reference sequence). V gave up 3 bases and J gave up 7 bases; unmatched junction bases: 9. CDR3 size: 14 residues.

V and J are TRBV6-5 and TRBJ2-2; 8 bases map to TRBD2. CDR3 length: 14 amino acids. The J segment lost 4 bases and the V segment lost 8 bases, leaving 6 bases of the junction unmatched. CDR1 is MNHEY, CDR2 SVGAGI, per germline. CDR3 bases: TGTGCCAGCCGGGAGGGAGTCGGCACCGGGGAGCTGTTTTTT. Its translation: CASREGVGTGELFF.

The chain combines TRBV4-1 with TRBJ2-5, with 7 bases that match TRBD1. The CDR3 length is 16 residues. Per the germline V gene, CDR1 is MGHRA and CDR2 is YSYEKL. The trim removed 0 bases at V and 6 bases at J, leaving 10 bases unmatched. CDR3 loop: CASSQDQGRGKQTQYF. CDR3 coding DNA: TGCGCCAGCAGCCAAGATCAGGGCAGGGGGAAACAGACCCAGTACTTC.

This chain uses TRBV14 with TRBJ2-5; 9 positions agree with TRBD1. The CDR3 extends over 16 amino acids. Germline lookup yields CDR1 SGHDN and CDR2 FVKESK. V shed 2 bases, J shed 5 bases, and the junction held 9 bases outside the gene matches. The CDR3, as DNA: TGTGCCAGCAGCCAAATGAGGGGACAGGGTGTTGAGACCCAGTACTTC. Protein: CASSQMRGQGVETQYF.

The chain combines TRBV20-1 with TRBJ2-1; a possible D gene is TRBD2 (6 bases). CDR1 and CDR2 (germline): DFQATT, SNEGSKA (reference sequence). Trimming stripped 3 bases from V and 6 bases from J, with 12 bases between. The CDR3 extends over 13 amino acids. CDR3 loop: CSASDGGGNEQFF. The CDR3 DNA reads TGCAGTGCTAGTGACGGGGGAGGCAATGAGCAGTTCTTC.

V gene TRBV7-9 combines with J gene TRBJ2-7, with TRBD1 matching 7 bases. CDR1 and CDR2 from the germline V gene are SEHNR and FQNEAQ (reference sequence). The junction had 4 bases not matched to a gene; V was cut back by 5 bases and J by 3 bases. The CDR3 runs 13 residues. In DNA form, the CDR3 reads TGTGCCAGCAGCCCACAGGGGATCTACGAGCAGTACTTC. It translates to CASSPQGIYEQYF.

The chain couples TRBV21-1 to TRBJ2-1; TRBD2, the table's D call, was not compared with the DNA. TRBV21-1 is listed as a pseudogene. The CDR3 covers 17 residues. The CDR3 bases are TGTGCCAGCAGCAAAGCACCCTTTTTGAAAGCTTACAATGAGCAGTTCTTC. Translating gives CASSKAPFLKAYNEQFF.

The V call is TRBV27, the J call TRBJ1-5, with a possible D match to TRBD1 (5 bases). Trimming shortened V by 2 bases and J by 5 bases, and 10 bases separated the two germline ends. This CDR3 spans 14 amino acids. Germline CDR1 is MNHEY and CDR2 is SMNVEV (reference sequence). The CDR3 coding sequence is TGTGCCAGCAGTTTACGGACACTTGATCAGCCCCAGCATTTT. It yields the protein CASSLRTLDQPQHF.

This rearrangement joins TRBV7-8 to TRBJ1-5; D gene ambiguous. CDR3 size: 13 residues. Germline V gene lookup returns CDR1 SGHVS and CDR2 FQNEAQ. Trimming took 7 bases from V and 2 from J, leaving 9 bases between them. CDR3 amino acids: CASNHLGNQPQHF. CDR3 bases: TGTGCCAGCAACCACTTAGGCAATCAGCCCCAGCATTTT.

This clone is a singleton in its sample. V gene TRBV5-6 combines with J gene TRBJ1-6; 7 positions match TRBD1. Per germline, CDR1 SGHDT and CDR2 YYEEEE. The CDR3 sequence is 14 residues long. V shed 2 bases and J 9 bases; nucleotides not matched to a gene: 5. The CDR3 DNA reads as TGTGCCAGCAGCTTTCGGGACAGAGGTTCACCCCTCCACTTT. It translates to CASSFRDRGSPLHF.

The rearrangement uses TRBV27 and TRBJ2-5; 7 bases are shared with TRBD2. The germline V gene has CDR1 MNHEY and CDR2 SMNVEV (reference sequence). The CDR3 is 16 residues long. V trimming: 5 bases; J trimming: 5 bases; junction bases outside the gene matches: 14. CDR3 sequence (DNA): TGTGCCAGCAGTCTCCTGGGAGGGATCCGAGGGGAGACCCAGTACTTC. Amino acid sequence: CASSLLGGIRGETQYF.

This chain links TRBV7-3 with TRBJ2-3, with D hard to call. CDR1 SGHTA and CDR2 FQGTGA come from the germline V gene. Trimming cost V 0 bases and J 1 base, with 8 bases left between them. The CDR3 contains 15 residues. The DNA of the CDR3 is TGTGCCAGCAGCTTAACGTTGAGCGGCACAGATACGCAGTATTTT. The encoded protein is CASSLTLSGTDTQYF. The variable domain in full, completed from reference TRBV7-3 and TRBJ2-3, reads GAGVSQTPSNKVTEKGKYVELRCDPISGHTALYWYRQSLGQGPEFLIYFQGTGAADDSGLPNDRFFAVRPEGSVSTLKIQRTERGDSAVYLCASSLTLSGTDTQYFGPGTRLTVL.

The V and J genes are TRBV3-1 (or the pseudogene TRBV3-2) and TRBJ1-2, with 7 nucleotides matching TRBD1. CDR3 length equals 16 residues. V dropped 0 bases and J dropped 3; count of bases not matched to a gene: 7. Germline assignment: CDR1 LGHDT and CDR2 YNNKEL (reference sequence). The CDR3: CASSQDWRGQDYGYTF. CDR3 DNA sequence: TGTGCCAGCAGCCAAGATTGGAGGGGGCAAGACTATGGCTACACCTTC.

The CDR3 loop reads CASSIRAGVGYTF. CDR3 nucleotides: TGTGCCAGTAGTATAAGGGCGGGCGTCGGCTACACCTTC. The J gene is TRBJ1-2, the V gene TRBV19, with D unclear. This CDR3 is built from 13 residues. Trimming shortened V by 2 bases and J by 8 bases, and 12 bases separated the two germline ends. The germline V gene has CDR1 LNHDA and CDR2 SQIVND (reference sequence).

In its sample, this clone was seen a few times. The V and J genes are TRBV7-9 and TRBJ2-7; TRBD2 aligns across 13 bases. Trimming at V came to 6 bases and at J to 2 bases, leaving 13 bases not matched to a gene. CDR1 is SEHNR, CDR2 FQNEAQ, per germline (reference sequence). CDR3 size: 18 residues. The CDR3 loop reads CASSSTGTSGVPAYEQYF. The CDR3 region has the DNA TGTGCCAGCAGTTCGACCGGGACTAGCGGGGTGCCCGCCTACGAGCAGTACTTC.

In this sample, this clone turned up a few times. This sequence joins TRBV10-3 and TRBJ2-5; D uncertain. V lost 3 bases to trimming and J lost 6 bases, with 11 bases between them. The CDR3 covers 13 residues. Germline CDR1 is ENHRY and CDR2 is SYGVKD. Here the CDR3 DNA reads TGTGCCATCAGTGATCCTAACTTAAAGACCCAGTACTTC. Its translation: CAISDPNLKTQYF.

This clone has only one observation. CDR3 nucleotide sequence: TGTGCCAGCAGTGAGGGGGCCGCTTCCGGTTACGAGCAGTACTTC. Its protein is CASSEGAASGYEQYF. The V call is TRBV6-2 or TRBV6-3, the J call TRBJ2-7, with 7 bases that match TRBD1. Per germline, CDR1 MNHEY and CDR2 SVGEGT. Unmatched junction bases numbered 11, after V lost 5 bases and J lost 4 bases. CDR3 length equals 15 residues.

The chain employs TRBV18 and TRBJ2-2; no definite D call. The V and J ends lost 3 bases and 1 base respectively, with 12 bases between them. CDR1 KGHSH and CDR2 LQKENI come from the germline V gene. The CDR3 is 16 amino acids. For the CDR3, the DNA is TGTGCCAGCTCACCCACCATGACAATGAACACCGGGGAGCTGTTTTTT. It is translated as CASSPTMTMNTGELFF.

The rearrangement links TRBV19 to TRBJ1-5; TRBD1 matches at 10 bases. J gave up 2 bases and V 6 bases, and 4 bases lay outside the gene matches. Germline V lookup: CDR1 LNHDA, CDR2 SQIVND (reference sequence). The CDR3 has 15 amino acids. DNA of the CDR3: TGTGCCAGTAGAGCCGGGACAGGGGGCAATCAGCCCCAGCATTTT. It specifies CASRAGTGGNQPQHF.

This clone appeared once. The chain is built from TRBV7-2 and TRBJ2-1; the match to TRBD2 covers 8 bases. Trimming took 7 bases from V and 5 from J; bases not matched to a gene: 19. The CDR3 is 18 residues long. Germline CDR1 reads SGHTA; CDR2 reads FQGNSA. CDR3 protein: CASTSSGVTSGLNNEQFF. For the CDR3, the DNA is TGTGCCAGCACTTCATCAGGGGTAACTAGCGGTCTTAACAATGAGCAGTTCTTC.

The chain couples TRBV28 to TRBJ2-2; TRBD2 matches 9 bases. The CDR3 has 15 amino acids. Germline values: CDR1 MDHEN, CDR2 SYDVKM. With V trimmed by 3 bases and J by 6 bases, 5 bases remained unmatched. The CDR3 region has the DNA TGTGCCAGCAGTTTCCTAGCGGGAACTGCCGGGGAGCTGTTTTTT. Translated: CASSFLAGTAGELFF. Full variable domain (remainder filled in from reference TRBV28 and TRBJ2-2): DVKVTQSSRYLVKRTGEKVFLECVQDMDHENMFWYRQDPGLGLRLIYFSYDVKMKEKGDIPEGYSVSREKKERFSLILESASTNQTSMYLCASSFLAGTAGELFFGEGSRLTVL.

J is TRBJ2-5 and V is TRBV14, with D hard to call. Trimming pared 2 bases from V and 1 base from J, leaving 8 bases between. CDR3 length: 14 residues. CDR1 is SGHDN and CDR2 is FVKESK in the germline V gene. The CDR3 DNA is TGTGCCAGCAGCCAACTTACAGCCCAAGAGACCCAGTACTTC. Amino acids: CASSQLTAQETQYF.

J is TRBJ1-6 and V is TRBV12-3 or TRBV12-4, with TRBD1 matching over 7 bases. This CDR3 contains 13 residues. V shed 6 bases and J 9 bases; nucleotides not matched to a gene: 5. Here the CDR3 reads CASSDRASSPLHF. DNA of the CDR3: TGTGCCAGCAGCGACAGGGCGAGTTCACCCCTCCACTTT.

The CDR3 sequence is CASSKGLAGGSDTQYF. CDR3 coding DNA: TGTGCCAGCAGTAAAGGACTAGCGGGAGGGTCAGATACGCAGTATTTT. J is TRBJ2-3 and V is TRBV6-6; 15 bases fit TRBD2. Germline-derived CDR1 and CDR2 are MNHNY and SVGAGI (reference sequence). The CDR3 contains 16 residues. With 5 bases clipped from V and 4 bases from J, the junction kept 4 bases outside the gene matches.

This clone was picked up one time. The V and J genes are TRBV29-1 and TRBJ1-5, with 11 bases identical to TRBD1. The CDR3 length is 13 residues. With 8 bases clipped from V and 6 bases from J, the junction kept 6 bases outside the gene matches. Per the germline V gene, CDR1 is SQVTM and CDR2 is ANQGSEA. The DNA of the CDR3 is TGCAGCTGGGGACAGGGGGTAGGTCAGCCCCAGCATTTT. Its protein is CSWGQGVGQPQHF.